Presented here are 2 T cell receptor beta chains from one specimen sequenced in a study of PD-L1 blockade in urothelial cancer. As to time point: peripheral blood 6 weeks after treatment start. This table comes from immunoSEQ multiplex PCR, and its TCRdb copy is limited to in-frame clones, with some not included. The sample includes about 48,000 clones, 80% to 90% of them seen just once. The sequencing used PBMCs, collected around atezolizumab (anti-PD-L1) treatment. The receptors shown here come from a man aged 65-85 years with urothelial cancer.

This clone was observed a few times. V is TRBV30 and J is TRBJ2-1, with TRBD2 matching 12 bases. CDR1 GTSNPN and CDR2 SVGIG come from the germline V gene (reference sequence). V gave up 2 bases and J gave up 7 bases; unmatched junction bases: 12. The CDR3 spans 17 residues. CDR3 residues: CAWSPRQLAGGLNEQFF. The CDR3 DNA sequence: TGTGCCTGGAGTCCCCGGCAACTAGCGGGAGGTTTAAATGAGCAGTTCTTC.

The CDR3 coding sequence is TGCGCCAGCAGCTTGACAGATTTGAACACTGAAGCTTTCTTT. Its protein product is CASSLTDLNTEAFF. This chain joins TRBV5-1 and TRBJ1-1; D gene uncertain. This CDR3 spans 14 amino acids. The ends were cut back, 1 base at V and 0 bases at J, with 7 bases in the middle. The germline V gene encodes CDR1 SGHRS and CDR2 YFSETQ.